The 27 T cell receptor beta chains in this list originate from one sample, sequenced in a study of cytomegalovirus exposure and HLA in healthy donors. Both 60 Vbeta primers and 13 Jbeta primers went into the PCR. This table comes from immunoSEQ multiplex PCR, and its TCRdb copy is limited to in-frame clones, with some not included. The profile covers 89,000 or so clones, with almost 85% appearing a single time and roughly 5.5% taken by the ten largest. The sequencing input was PBMCs. These receptors originate from a woman under 30 in good health and CMV-seropositive.

This clone was counted a few times. This sequence joins TRBV5-6 and TRBJ2-3; D might be TRBD2 (6 bases). The germline V gene has CDR1 SGHDT and CDR2 YYEEEE. With 1 base removed from V and 5 bases from J, the gap between germline ends came to 11 bases. The CDR3 loop spans 14 amino acids. The CDR3 region is CASSLLLGGDTQYF. Here the CDR3 DNA reads TGTGCCAGCAGCTTGTTACTCGGGGGAGATACGCAGTATTTT.

The sample holds one count of this clone. The chain links TRBV13 to TRBJ1-1; D remains unclear. There are 14 residues in the CDR3. Trimming took off 5 bases at V and 4 bases at J, with 14 bases between the two ends. CDR1 and CDR2 (germline): PRHDT, FYEKMQ (reference sequence). CDR3 DNA sequence: TGTGCCAGCAGCCCCGAGGGCAGGACCACTGAAGCTTTCTTT. Translation gives CASSPEGRTTEAFF.

The chain recombines TRBV19 with TRBJ1-2; D possibly corresponds to TRBD1 (5 bases). V lost 11 bases to trimming and J lost 8 bases, with 24 bases between them. Per the germline V gene, CDR1 is LNHDA and CDR2 is SQIVND (reference sequence). This CDR3 spans 14 amino acids. The CDR3 reads CASAGGDNLGGYTF. CDR3 DNA sequence: TGTGCCTCAGCCGGGGGTGACAATCTGGGGGGCTACACCTTC.

The V and J genes are TRBV19 and TRBJ2-7; 11 positions match TRBD2. The CDR3 runs to 17 residues. V lost 3 bases and J lost 0; bases outside the gene matches: 7. Germline CDR1 LNHDA, CDR2 SQIVND (reference sequence). CDR3 amino acids: CASSIALTSGSSYEQYF. CDR3 DNA: TGTGCCAGTAGTATCGCCCTCACTAGCGGGAGCTCCTACGAGCAGTACTTC.

The chain combines TRBV5-6 with TRBJ1-2; D unclear. Trimming shortened V by 3 bases and J by 3 bases, and 18 bases separated the two germline ends. This CDR3 contains 16 residues. Germline CDR1 and CDR2: SGHDT and YYEEEE. The CDR3 protein is CASSSPECSCDYGYTF. The CDR3 DNA sequence: TGTGCCAGCAGCTCCCCTGAATGCAGTTGTGACTATGGCTACACCTTC.

The chain couples TRBV2 to TRBJ2-5; D may be TRBD1 (5 bases). The CDR3 has 15 amino acids. The V end was cut by 2 bases, the J end by 6 bases, with 16 bases between. From germline, CDR1 is SNHLY and CDR2 FYNNEI. CDR3 residues: CASSERTSREKTQYF. CDR3 bases: TGTGCCAGCAGTGAACGGACCAGCAGGGAAAAGACCCAGTACTTC.

The rearrangement joins TRBV25-1 to TRBJ1-6, with a weak D call TRBD1 (5 bases). The CDR3 runs 16 residues. The germline CDR1 and CDR2 sequences are MGHDK and SYGVNS. V was clipped by 1 base and J by 8 bases, with 15 bases between them. This chain's CDR3 is CASSESGLPQDSPLHF. The CDR3 DNA is TGTGCCAGCAGTGAATCAGGGCTCCCACAGGATTCACCCCTCCACTTT.

This chain joins TRBV6-5 and TRBJ2-3; D is perhaps TRBD2 (5 bases). With 7 bases removed from V and 2 bases from J, the gap between germline ends came to 13 bases. The germline V gene encodes CDR1 MNHEY and CDR2 SVGAGI. This CDR3 spans 14 amino acids. CDR3 coding DNA: TGTGCCAGCAAAACCTACGACTACACAGATACGCAGTATTTT. Amino acids: CASKTYDYTDTQYF.

The chain couples TRBV28 to TRBJ2-2, with 8 bases matching TRBD2. This CDR3 spans 17 amino acids. Germline assignment: CDR1 MDHEN and CDR2 SYDVKM. Trimming took 6 bases from V and 3 from J; bases not matched to a gene: 12. The CDR3 sequence: CASSALAGPPYTGELFF. The CDR3 nucleotides are TGTGCCAGCAGCGCTCTAGCGGGCCCACCTTACACCGGGGAGCTGTTTTTT.

The J gene is TRBJ2-7, the V gene TRBV7-8; TRBD2 is a possible D gene (6 bases). The CDR3 is made up of 14 amino acids. V dropped 5 bases and J dropped 4 bases, with 15 bases sitting between them. The germline gives CDR1 SGHVS, CDR2 FQNEAQ. CDR3 DNA sequence: TGTGCCAGCAGCCAAGTGGGACTGACTTACGAGCAGTACTTC. Protein sequence: CASSQVGLTYEQYF.

CDR3 DNA sequence: TGTGCCAGCAGTGTCCAGGGCGGAGATACTGAAGCTTTCTTT. Translating gives CASSVQGGDTEAFF. The rearrangement uses TRBV6-6 and TRBJ1-1, with D tentatively TRBD1 (5 bases). Germline V gene lookup returns CDR1 MNHNY and CDR2 SVGAGI (reference sequence). V lost 5 bases to trimming and J lost 5 bases, with 15 bases between them. This CDR3 contains 14 residues.

CDR3 nucleotide sequence: TGTGCCAGCAGTTTAGTAATCAGCAATCAGCCCCAGCATTTT. It yields the protein CASSLVISNQPQHF. The V and J genes are TRBV28 and TRBJ1-5; D gene uncertain. Looked up from germline, CDR1 is MDHEN and CDR2 is SYDVKM. The V gene lost 2 bases and the J gene lost 1 base, with 6 bases spanning the gap. CDR3 length equals 14 residues.

The chain couples TRBV29-1 to TRBJ2-3; tentatively, D is TRBD1 (5 bases). The CDR3 extends over 14 amino acids. Germline-derived CDR1 and CDR2 are SQVTM and ANQGSEA. Between the trimmed V and J ends, which lost 4 bases and 2 bases, there was a span of 13 bases. CDR3 DNA sequence: TGCAGCGTTGGCAGGGCTAATCCCACAGATACGCAGTATTTT. This translates into CSVGRANPTDTQYF.

This clone was observed a single time. The chain carries TRBV5-1 and TRBJ1-5; a weak D match, TRBD1 (5 bases). V lost 2 bases and J 3 bases, leaving 9 bases between the germline ends. The CDR3 runs 14 residues. Germline-derived CDR1 and CDR2 are SGHRS and YFSETQ. CDR3 in amino acids: CASSLGEINQPQHF. CDR3 bases: TGCGCCAGCAGCTTAGGGGAAATCAATCAGCCCCAGCATTTT. Using reference TRBV5-1 and TRBJ1-5 for the parts outside the CDR3, the full variable domain is KAGVTQTPRYLIKTRGQQVTLSCSPISGHRSVSWYQQTPGQGLQFLFEYFSETQRNKGNFPGRFSGRQFSNSRSEMNVSTLELGDSALYLCASSLGEINQPQHFGDGTRLSIL.

This clone was recorded once. This chain connects TRBV5-4 to TRBJ1-2; 11 bases line up with TRBD1. This CDR3 contains 14 residues. The V segment lost 4 bases and the J segment 5 bases; nucleotides outside the gene matches: 4. Germline loops: CDR1 SGHNT, CDR2 YYREEE (reference sequence). The CDR3: CASSTDRGRYGYTF. CDR3 coding DNA: TGTGCCAGCAGCACGGACAGGGGGCGTTATGGCTACACCTTC.

The V gene is TRBV21-1, the J gene TRBJ1-2; TRBD1, as called in the table, went unchecked against the DNA. TRBV21-1 represents a pseudogene. This CDR3 is built from 21 residues. DNA of the CDR3: TGTGCCAGCAGCAAAGCGAGGCCAGCAACGACAGGGGAGCTTGTGGACTATGGCTACACCTTC. This gives the protein CASSKARPATTGELVDYGYTF.

The chain combines TRBV9 with TRBJ2-2, with 9 bases identical to TRBD1. Germline loops: CDR1 SGDLS, CDR2 YYNGEE. This CDR3 spans 16 amino acids. Trimming at V came to 0 bases and at J to 7 bases, leaving 7 bases not matched to a gene. CDR3 region: CASSVVGQGWIGELFF. The CDR3 DNA reads TGTGCCAGCAGCGTAGTCGGACAGGGGTGGATCGGGGAGCTGTTTTTT.

This chain joins TRBV19 and TRBJ1-5; a weak D match, TRBD1 (6 bases). CDR1 is LNHDA and CDR2 is SQIVND in the germline V gene (reference sequence). With 3 bases removed from V and 3 bases from J, the gap between germline ends came to 15 bases. This CDR3 comprises 16 residues. For the CDR3, the DNA is TGTGCCAGTAGTATCCCCCCAGGGGAACTCAATCAGCCCCAGCATTTT. It specifies CASSIPPGELNQPQHF. The complete variable domain, with remaining parts taken from reference TRBV19 and TRBJ1-5, reads DGGITQSPKYLFRKEGQNVTLSCEQNLNHDAMYWYRQDPGQGLRLIYYSQIVNDFQKGDIAEGYSVSREKKESFPLTVTSAQKNPTAFYLCASSIPPGELNQPQHFGDGTRLSIL.

This clone showed up just a few times. The chain links TRBV5-5 to TRBJ2-2; 7 nucleotides line up with TRBD2. This CDR3 spans 15 amino acids. Germline lookup yields CDR1 SGHKS and CDR2 YYEKEE (reference sequence). V gave up 0 bases and J gave up 7 bases; unmatched junction bases: 6. CDR3 bases: TGTGCCAGCAGCTTGGGCGGGAGTAAGGGCGGGGAGCTGTTTTTT. Residues: CASSLGGSKGGELFF.

The chain uses TRBV7-9 and TRBJ2-6; the D gene is possibly TRBD2 (5 bases). Trimming removed 6 bases from V and 1 base from J, with 16 bases in between. The CDR3 is 17 amino acids. Germline loops: CDR1 SEHNR, CDR2 FQNEAQ (reference sequence). The DNA for the CDR3 is TGTGCCAGCAGACCGAAGACACGGAGGTCTGGGGCCAACGTCCTGACTTTC. Translating it yields CASRPKTRRSGANVLTF.

This chain connects TRBV19 to TRBJ1-5, with 10 bases lining up with TRBD1. Per the germline V gene, CDR1 is LNHDA and CDR2 is SQIVND (reference sequence). V shed 5 bases and J 2 bases; nucleotides not matched to a gene: 6. This CDR3 contains 16 residues. CDR3 sequence reads: CASSGGQGFGNQPQHF. In DNA form, the CDR3 reads TGTGCCAGTAGTGGGGGACAGGGGTTCGGCAATCAGCCCCAGCATTTT.

The rearrangement links TRBV6-1 to TRBJ2-2; D may be TRBD2 (6 bases). CDR3 length: 15 amino acids. Deletions cut 8 bases from V and 1 base from J, with 14 bases between. Looked up from germline, CDR1 is MNHNS and CDR2 is SASEGT. This chain's CDR3 is CASVMGGGNTGELFF. Written as DNA, the CDR3 is TGTGCCAGCGTAATGGGGGGAGGGAACACCGGGGAGCTGTTTTTT.

The table lists this clone with a count of one. The CDR3 DNA follows: TGCGCCAGCAGCCAAGATCCAGGGGGGACAGCTATCTATGGCTACACCTTC. Protein sequence: CASSQDPGGTAIYGYTF. The genes are TRBV4-1 and TRBJ1-2; 7 nucleotides agree with TRBD1. The CDR3 is 17 amino acids. Unmatched junction bases numbered 11, after V lost 0 bases and J lost 4 bases. Germline CDR1 and CDR2: MGHRA and YSYEKL.

This sequence joins TRBV6-1 and TRBJ2-7; D may be TRBD2 (5 bases). The germline CDR1 and CDR2 sequences are MNHNS and SASEGT. The germline V and J ends were trimmed by 2 bases and 6 bases, with 17 bases remaining between them. The CDR3 has 15 amino acids. The DNA for the CDR3 is TGTGCCAGCAGTGAAACGTGGACGGGAATCGGCGAGCAGTACTTC. It specifies CASSETWTGIGEQYF.

This chain connects TRBV6-5 to TRBJ2-5, with TRBD2 as a possible D gene (7 bases). Trimming pared 0 bases from V and 1 base from J, leaving 9 bases between. The CDR3 contains 15 residues. Germline lookup yields CDR1 MNHEY and CDR2 SVGAGI. This CDR3 is CASSYSAGAQETQYF. As DNA, the CDR3 is TGTGCCAGCAGTTACTCGGCGGGGGCCCAAGAGACCCAGTACTTC.

This chain uses TRBV5-1 with TRBJ2-5, with D possibly being TRBD2 (5 bases). Trimming pared 0 bases from V and 9 bases from J, leaving 15 bases between. Germline CDR1 and CDR2: SGHRS and YFSETQ. CDR3 length equals 14 residues. CDR3 loop: CASSLAGLGSAQYF. The CDR3 region has the DNA TGCGCCAGCAGCTTGGCGGGGTTGGGTAGCGCCCAGTACTTC.

V is TRBV7-9 and J is TRBJ2-5; 9 bases are a match to TRBD1. This CDR3 is 15 amino acids long. CDR1 and CDR2 (germline): SEHNR, FQNEAQ (reference sequence). The V segment lost 8 bases and the J segment 3 bases; nucleotides outside the gene matches: 10. The DNA for the CDR3 is TGTGCCAGCGGACAGGGGTACACTTTAAAAGAGACCCAGTACTTC. Translation: CASGQGYTLKETQYF.